This T cell receptor beta chain was recovered during a study of CD8 T cells in ankylosing spondylitis. TCRdb called the 5' RACE reads again in MiXCR, with one record for every CDR3 protein. The data show 250,000 to 400,000 distinct CDR3 sequences, under 14% seen once. Study-wide results and limits: Clones linked to the disease showed a CD8+ phenotype. They occurred at relatively low frequencies in peripheral blood. Reactive arthritis synovial fluid and blood previously showed some of these motif variants.

This clonotype was detected only a few times. No antigen is known for it. Looked up from germline, CDR1 is DFQATT and CDR2 is SNEGSKA (reference sequence). The CDR3 spans 12 residues. V was pared by 3 bases and J by 10 bases, with 15 bases between. Input material: blood, either unsorted or a sorted T cell fraction (not recorded which). The chain employs TRBV20-1 and TRBJ1-2; D is perhaps TRBD1 (5 bases). The sequence derives from a female donor with ankylosing spondylitis or in good health (not recorded which). CDR3 protein: CSARGDLSIYTF. In nucleotides, the CDR3 is TGCAGTGCTAGGGGGGACCTGTCTATCTACACCTTC.